This T cell receptor (beta chain) was profiled in a study of identical twins. TCRdb recomputed calls from the 5' RACE reads with MiXCR, one row per CDR3 protein. The table records about 730,000 distinct CDR3 sequences, 21% of them present only once. This clonotype has at least ten counts. Trimming shortened V by 3 bases and J by 2 bases, and 11 bases separated the two germline ends. The CDR3 length is 14 residues. The data also belong to a second study, concerning T cells expressing NK-cell markers.

The specimen sequenced was PBMCs. This clonotype was sampled from a woman under 30 in good health. The J gene is TRBJ2-7, the V gene TRBV12-3 or TRBV12-4, with D possibly TRBD2 on 6 matching bases. CDR3 nucleotides: TGTGCCAGCAGTTTTGGGACTGGGACCTACGAGCAGTACTTC. This translates into CASSFGTGTYEQYF.